Here is one T cell receptor (beta chain) with its context. Per the original data handling: Amplified reference gene primers provided the basis for estimating nucleated cell counts. The data were produced by immunoSEQ multiplex PCR, yet TCRdb's version contains in-frame clones alone and is incomplete. Clone size and V and J calls were adopted from that table, with D and trimming inferred from the DNA. This table holds about 12,000 clones, roughly nine tenths found once. This entry is derived from a study of blood T cell repertoires in COVID-19. At the level of the study: The United States, Italy and Spain provided the acute and convalescent COVID-19 samples. The analysed material was cDNA or gDNA that came from T cells, B-cell-depleted T cells, or PBMCs.

The V gene's germline CDR1 is LGHDT and CDR2 YNNKEL (reference sequence). This CDR3 comprises 14 residues. V was clipped by 9 bases and J by 0 bases, with 11 bases between them. Sequences were obtained from peripheral blood. The genes are TRBV3-1 (or the pseudogene TRBV3-2) and TRBJ2-2; possible D gene TRBD2, 6 bases. The sequence was collected from a man aged 65-85 years with active COVID-19. The CDR3 DNA follows: TGTGCCAGTACCGGCGGGACGAACACCGGGGAGCTGTTTTTT. Translation gives CASTGGTNTGELFF.